The rows below give T cell receptor beta chains drawn from one sample of a study of T cell repertoires in cytomegalovirus infection. No antigen has been assigned to these receptors. TCRdb redid the calling of the reads with MiXCR, one entry per CDR3 protein. The data contain 650,000 to 850,000 distinct CDR3 sequences, around 29% of them singletons. Sequencing used cultured CD8+ T cells from PBMCs, obtained from culture after CMV antigen stimulation. The receptors derive from a human donor in good health (CMV status not recorded). Some clones in this sample may be carry-over from other donors' samples. CDR3s include the opening cysteine and the closing phenylalanine or tryptophan. The D gene is left open where the match is weak. The size of a clone is reported for some rows only, either as once, few or many, or as a class for expanded clones.

V: TRBV19; J: TRBJ1-2; size: -; D: -; DNA: TGTGCCAGCAGATTAATGGAAATAGGACAGCTGGGCCCCTATGGCTACACCTTC; CDR3: CASRLMEIGQLGPYGYTF
V: TRBV14; J: TRBJ2-1; size: -; D: -; DNA: TGTGCCAGCAGCCAAGGGAGTTCCTCCTACAATGAGCAGTTCTTC; CDR3: CASSQGSSSYNEQFF
V: TRBV11-2; J: TRBJ1-1; size: -; D: TRBD1; DNA: TGTGCCAGCAGCTCCCGGGACAGATCTGTATTGAACACTGAAGCTTTCTTT; CDR3: CASSSRDRSVLNTEAFF
V: TRBV6-2/TRBV6-3; J: TRBJ1-5; size: -; D: -; DNA: TGTGCCAGCAGTGCCCAAAATCGACGGATCCAGCCCCAGCATTTT; CDR3: CASSAQNRRIQPQHF
V: TRBV20-1; J: TRBJ2-3; size: once; D: TRBD2; DNA: TGCAGTGCTCCTCCTAGCGGGGGGGCGGAAGATACGCAGTATTTT; CDR3: CSAPPSGGAEDTQYF
V: TRBV27; J: TRBJ2-5; size: few; D: -; DNA: TGTGCCAGCAGTTTATTATTGAGGAGGGGCCCAGAACCGGAGACCCAGTACTTC; CDR3: CASSLLLRRGPEPETQYF
V: TRBV4-1; J: TRBJ1-1; size: few; D: -; DNA: TGTGCCAGCAGCCAAGATAAGTGGGGATCGAACACTGAAGCTTTCTTT; CDR3: CASSQDKWGSNTEAFF
V: TRBV6-5; J: TRBJ1-1; size: few; D: -; DNA: TGTGCCAGCAGTTACTCTTGGGGCCGGGTAATGGATGACACTGAAGCTTTCTTT; CDR3: CASSYSWGRVMDDTEAFF
V: TRBV7-2; J: TRBJ2-5; size: many; D: TRBD1; DNA: TGTGCCAGCAGCTTAGCTGGGACAGGGGGCGGAAAGACCCAGTACTTC; CDR3: CASSLAGTGGGKTQYF
V: TRBV7-2; J: TRBJ1-1; size: many; D: -; DNA: TGTGCCAGCAGCTTTGTGATCACTGAAGCTTTCTTT; CDR3: CASSFVITEAFF
V: TRBV6-2/TRBV6-3; J: TRBJ1-1; size: -; D: -; DNA: TGTGCCAGCAGTTACGTTACTGAAGCTTTCTTT; CDR3: CASSYVTEAFF
V: TRBV19; J: TRBJ2-2; size: -; D: -; DNA: TGTGCCAGTTCCCCCGGATGGGCCGGGGAGCTGTTTTTT; CDR3: CASSPGWAGELFF
V: TRBV5-5; J: TRBJ2-1; size: few; D: TRBD2; DNA: TGTGCCAGCAGCTTGCGGGGGGTCCTGAGGAATGAGCAGTTCTTC; CDR3: CASSLRGVLRNEQFF
V: TRBV5-6; J: TRBJ2-3; size: few; D: TRBD2; DNA: TGTGCCAGCAGCAAACTAGCGGGTGATGAGTATTTT; CDR3: CASSKLAGDEYF
V: TRBV6-4; J: TRBJ2-2; size: -; D: -; DNA: TGTGCCAGCAGTACGGACAGAACCACCGGGGAGCTGTTTTTT; CDR3: CASSTDRTTGELFF
V: TRBV25-1; J: TRBJ1-6; size: -; D: -; DNA: TGTGCCAGCAGCCCCAGGTCCTTTTCACCCCTCCACTTT; CDR3: CASSPRSFSPLHF
V: TRBV7-4; J: TRBJ2-7; size: few; D: -; DNA: TGTGCCAGCAGCCCGTGGGACAAGAGCTACGAGCAGTACTTC; CDR3: CASSPWDKSYEQYF
V: TRBV7-6; J: TRBJ1-1; size: -; D: -; DNA: TGTGCCAGCAGCATCCGTCAGGTGGACACTGAAGCTTTCTTT; CDR3: CASSIRQVDTEAFF
V: TRBV19; J: TRBJ2-1; size: -; D: -; DNA: TGTGCCAGTAGTCCCCGTACGGGGACCAACTACAATGAGCAGTTCTTC; CDR3: CASSPRTGTNYNEQFF
V: TRBV7-9; J: TRBJ1-4; size: few; D: -; DNA: TGTGCCAGCAGCCCTTCCTTAGGGACGACTAATGAAAAACTGTTTTTT; CDR3: CASSPSLGTTNEKLFF
V: TRBV5-5; J: TRBJ1-1; size: few; D: -; DNA: TGTGCCAGCAGCTTGGCCTCGTGGGAGAGGGGCACTGAAGCTTTCTTT; CDR3: CASSLASWERGTEAFF
V: TRBV6-2/TRBV6-3; J: TRBJ2-5; size: -; D: TRBD2; DNA: TGTGCCAGCACCTACGGTCCGGGGGGGGGAGAGACCCAGTACTTC; CDR3: CASTYGPGGGETQYF
V: TRBV6-5; J: TRBJ2-3; size: few; D: -; DNA: TGTGCCAGCGGCTCCTTTCCCGGACAGAGAACAGATACGCAGTATTTT; CDR3: CASGSFPGQRTDTQYF
V: TRBV7-6; J: TRBJ2-1; size: -; D: TRBD2; DNA: TGTGCCAGCAGTTGGGGGGAAGCGGGGGTTTACAATGAGCAGTTCTTC; CDR3: CASSWGEAGVYNEQFF
V: TRBV9; J: TRBJ2-2; size: few; D: TRBD2; DNA: TGTGCCAGCAGCGTACCGGGACTAGCCTATAACGGGGACACCGGGGAGCTGTTTTTT; CDR3: CASSVPGLAYNGDTGELFF
V: TRBV15; J: TRBJ2-7; size: -; D: TRBD1; DNA: TGTGCCACCAGCAGGGGACGGACAGGGGGCTACGAGCAGTACTTC; CDR3: CATSRGRTGGYEQYF
V: TRBV19; J: TRBJ2-3; size: few; D: TRBD2; DNA: TGTGCCAGTAGCACTAGCGGGGGGGCGACAGATACGCAGTATTTT; CDR3: CASSTSGGATDTQYF
V: TRBV7-8; J: TRBJ1-2; size: few; D: -; DNA: TGTGCCAGCAGCGGAAGGGCACAGAACTATGGCTACACCTTC; CDR3: CASSGRAQNYGYTF
V: TRBV6-1; J: TRBJ1-1; size: few; D: TRBD1; DNA: TGTGCCAGCAGGACTTGGGACAGTCTTTTATATGGGGACACTGAAGCTTTCTTT; CDR3: CASRTWDSLLYGDTEAFF
V: TRBV27; J: TRBJ2-7; size: few; D: TRBD1; DNA: TGTGCCAGCGGTATAGACAGGGCGACAAGCGAGCAGTACTTC; CDR3: CASGIDRATSEQYF
V: TRBV11-2; J: TRBJ1-2; size: -; D: -; DNA: TGTGCCAGCAGTCCCAGGGTTTTCTATGGCTACACCTTC; CDR3: CASSPRVFYGYTF
V: TRBV7-8; J: TRBJ1-2; size: few; D: -; DNA: TGTGCCAGCAGCCCACCTGGGGCAAGCGGGGGCTATGGCTACACCTTC; CDR3: CASSPPGASGGYGYTF
V: TRBV6-1; J: TRBJ1-6; size: -; D: -; DNA: TGTGCCAGCAGTGAAGCTGGCCAGGACTATAATTCACCCCTCCACTTT; CDR3: CASSEAGQDYNSPLHF
V: TRBV27; J: TRBJ2-5; size: -; D: -; DNA: TGTGCCAGCAGTCCGGAGTCGTGGAGGACCCAGTACTTC; CDR3: CASSPESWRTQYF
V: TRBV7-9; J: TRBJ1-2; size: few; D: -; DNA: TGTGCCAGCAGCTTAGCTTTGGGCAGGGAGATCGCGTCCGCCTTC; CDR3: CASSLALGREIASAF
V: TRBV7-6; J: TRBJ2-7; size: many; D: TRBD1; DNA: TGTGCCAGCAGCACCGGACAGGGCGAAACCTACGAGCAGTACTTC; CDR3: CASSTGQGETYEQYF
V: TRBV10-3; J: TRBJ1-2; size: few; D: TRBD1; DNA: TGTGCCATCAGTGAGTCGGACAGGGGAAGCTATGGCTACACCTTC; CDR3: CAISESDRGSYGYTF
V: TRBV20-1; J: TRBJ2-3; size: many; D: TRBD2; DNA: TGCAGTGCTAGTCCCACTAGCGGGGGGGTCACAGATACGCAGTATTTT; CDR3: CSASPTSGGVTDTQYF
V: TRBV10-1; J: TRBJ2-1; size: few; D: TRBD1; DNA: TGCGCCAGCAGTGAGGGGCGAGGGGGCCTTAATGAGCAGTTCTTC; CDR3: CASSEGRGGLNEQFF
V: TRBV6-1; J: TRBJ1-5; size: -; D: TRBD1; DNA: TGTGCCAGCAGTGAAGCGGTAGACAGGGATCGGAATCAGCCCCAGCATTTT; CDR3: CASSEAVDRDRNQPQHF
V: TRBV6-5; J: TRBJ1-2; size: -; D: TRBD1; DNA: TGTGCCAGCAGTTACGGGACAGGCCCGCTTGGGTATGGCTACACCTTC; CDR3: CASSYGTGPLGYGYTF
V: TRBV7-9; J: TRBJ2-5; size: -; D: TRBD1; DNA: TGTGCCAGCAGCTCCACAAGGGGGCGAAGAGAGACCCAGTACTTC; CDR3: CASSSTRGRRETQYF
V: TRBV29-1; J: TRBJ2-3; size: -; D: -; DNA: TGCACCTCCGTGGGGGGGCCTAGCACAGATACGCAGTATTTT; CDR3: CTSVGGPSTDTQYF
V: TRBV3-1; J: TRBJ2-3; size: -; D: TRBD2; DNA: TGTGCCAGCAGCCAAGGGTCTAGCGGGAACACAGATACGCAGTATTTT; CDR3: CASSQGSSGNTDTQYF
V: TRBV10-1; J: TRBJ2-2; size: few; D: TRBD1; DNA: TGCGCCAGCAAAAGGGACAGGGCGAACACCGGGGAGCTGTTTTTT; CDR3: CASKRDRANTGELFF
V: TRBV2; J: TRBJ1-5; size: few; D: -; DNA: TGTGCCAGCAGCGAGACAGGCGGTGGTCAGCCCCAGCATTTT; CDR3: CASSETGGGQPQHF
V: TRBV27; J: TRBJ1-1; size: few; D: -; DNA: TGTGCCAGCAGTTTCGGCCAGGTAAACACTGAAGCTTTCTTT; CDR3: CASSFGQVNTEAFF
V: TRBV4-3; J: TRBJ2-1; size: few; D: TRBD2; DNA: TGCGCCAGCAGCCTTAGCGGGGGGGCCCCGGACAATGAGCAGTTCTTC; CDR3: CASSLSGGAPDNEQFF
V: TRBV7-8; J: TRBJ2-2; size: -; D: TRBD2; DNA: TGTGCCAGCAGCTACATACTAGCGCCTAACATCGGGGAGCTGTTTTTT; CDR3: CASSYILAPNIGELFF
V: TRBV5-4; J: TRBJ2-1; size: -; D: -; DNA: TGTGCCAGCAGCTTGCGAATGGGGGGCACTGAGCAGTTCTTC; CDR3: CASSLRMGGTEQFF
V: TRBV7-4; J: TRBJ2-3; size: few; D: -; DNA: TGTGCCAGCAACCTGAAAGGGGAGCGCACAGATACGCAGTATTTT; CDR3: CASNLKGERTDTQYF
V: TRBV7-2; J: TRBJ2-5; size: many; D: TRBD1; DNA: TGTGCCAGCAGCTTAACCTCGGACAGGGGGCAAGAGACCCAGTACTTC; CDR3: CASSLTSDRGQETQYF